This T cell receptor (beta chain) is from a study of CD8 T cells in ankylosing spondylitis. As the method for making TCR beta libraries, quantitative 5'-RACE with molecular barcodes was used. MiXCR, run by TCRdb on the 5' RACE reads, gives a single entry per CDR3 protein. There are more than 150,000 distinct CDR3 sequences in the sample; approximately 13% occur only once, and around 10% lies in the top ten. Overall study findings and caveats: Disease-linked clones were reportedly significantly enriched in matched ankylosing spondylitis synovial fluid. A CD8+ phenotype characterized the disease-linked clones, which were relatively rare in peripheral blood. Certain motif variants had earlier been reported in reactive arthritis synovial fluid and blood.

This clonotype was counted a few times. What it recognizes is unknown. The CDR3 runs 13 residues. V gave up 6 bases and J gave up 3 bases, with 11 bases separating them. This rearrangement joins TRBV12-3 or TRBV12-4 to TRBJ1-2; D is perhaps TRBD1 (6 bases). Sample: blood, either unsorted or a sorted T cell fraction (not recorded which). This receptor was taken from a female donor with ankylosing spondylitis or in good health (not recorded which). CDR3 nucleotides: TGTGCCAGCAGCCAACAGGGTTACTATGGCTACACCTTC. Residues: CASSQQGYYGYTF.